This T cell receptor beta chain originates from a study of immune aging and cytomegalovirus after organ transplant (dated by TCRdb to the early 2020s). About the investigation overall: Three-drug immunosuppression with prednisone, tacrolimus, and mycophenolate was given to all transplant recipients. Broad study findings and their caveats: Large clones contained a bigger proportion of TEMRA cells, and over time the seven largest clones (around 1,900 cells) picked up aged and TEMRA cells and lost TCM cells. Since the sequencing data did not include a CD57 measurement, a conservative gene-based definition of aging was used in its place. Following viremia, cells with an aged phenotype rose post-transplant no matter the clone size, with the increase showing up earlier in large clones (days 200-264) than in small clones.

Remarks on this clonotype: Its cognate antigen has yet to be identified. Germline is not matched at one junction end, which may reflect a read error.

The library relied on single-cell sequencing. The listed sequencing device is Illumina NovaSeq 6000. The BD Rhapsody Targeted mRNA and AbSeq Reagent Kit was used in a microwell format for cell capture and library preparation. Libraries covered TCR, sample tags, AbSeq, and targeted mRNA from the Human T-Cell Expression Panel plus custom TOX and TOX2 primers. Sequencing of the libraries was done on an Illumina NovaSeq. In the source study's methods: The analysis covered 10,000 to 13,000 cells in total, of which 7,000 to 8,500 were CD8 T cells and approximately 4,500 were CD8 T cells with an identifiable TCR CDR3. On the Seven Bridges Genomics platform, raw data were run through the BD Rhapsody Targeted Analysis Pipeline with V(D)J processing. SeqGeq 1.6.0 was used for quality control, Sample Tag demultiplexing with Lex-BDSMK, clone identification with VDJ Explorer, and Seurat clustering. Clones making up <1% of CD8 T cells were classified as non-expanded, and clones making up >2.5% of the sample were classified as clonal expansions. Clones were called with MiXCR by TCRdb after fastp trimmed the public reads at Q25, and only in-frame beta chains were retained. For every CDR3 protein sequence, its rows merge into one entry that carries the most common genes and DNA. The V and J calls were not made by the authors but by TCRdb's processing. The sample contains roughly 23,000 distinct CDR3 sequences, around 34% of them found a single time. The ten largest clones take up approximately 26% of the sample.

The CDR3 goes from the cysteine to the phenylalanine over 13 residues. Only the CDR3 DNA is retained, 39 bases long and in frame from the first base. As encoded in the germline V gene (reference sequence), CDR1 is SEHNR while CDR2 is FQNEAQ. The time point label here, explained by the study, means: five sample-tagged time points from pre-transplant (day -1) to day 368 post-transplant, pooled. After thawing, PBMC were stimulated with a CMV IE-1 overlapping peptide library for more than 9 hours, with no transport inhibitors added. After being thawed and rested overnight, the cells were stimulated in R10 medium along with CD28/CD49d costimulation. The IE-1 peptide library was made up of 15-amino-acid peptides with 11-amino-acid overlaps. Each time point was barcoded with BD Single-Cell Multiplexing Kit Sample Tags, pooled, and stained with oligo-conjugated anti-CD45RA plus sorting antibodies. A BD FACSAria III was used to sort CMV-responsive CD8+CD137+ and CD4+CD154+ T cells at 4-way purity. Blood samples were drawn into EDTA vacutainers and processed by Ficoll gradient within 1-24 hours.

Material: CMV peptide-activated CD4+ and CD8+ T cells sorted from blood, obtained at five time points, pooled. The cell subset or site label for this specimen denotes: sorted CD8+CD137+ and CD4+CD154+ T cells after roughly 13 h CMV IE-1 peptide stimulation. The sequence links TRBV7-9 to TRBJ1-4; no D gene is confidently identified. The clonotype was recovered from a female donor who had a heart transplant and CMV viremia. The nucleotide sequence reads TGTACCAGCAGCTTGGCCTCTAATGAAAAACTGTTTTTT. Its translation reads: CTSSLASNEKLFF.